A selection of T cell receptor beta chains follows, all from one sample in a study of T cell responses to AZD1222 COVID-19 vaccine. Clones were read by immunoSEQ multiplex PCR, and TCRdb kept only the in-frame ones, dropping some. Among 150,000 to 200,000 clones listed, over 85% were seen once. Sample: peripheral blood, taken on day 0 of AZD1222 vaccination. Receptor source: an adult in good health. Both conserved end residues are part of each CDR3. A D gene is named only where the DNA matches it firmly. A row's size may be missing; if present it is once, few, many or a size class.

CDR3 protein,CDR3 DNA,V gene,J gene,clone size,D gene
CASSSTAAPGNIQYF,TGTGCCAGCAGCTCGACTGCTGCGCCAGGAAACATTCAGTACTTC,TRBV3-1/TRBV3-2,TRBJ2-4,.,.
CASSWEWNSGNTIYF,TGTGCCAGCAGCTGGGAATGGAACTCTGGAAACACCATATATTTT,TRBV7-8,TRBJ1-3,.,.
CASSDRGTDGELFF,TGTGCCAGCAGTGACAGGGGAACGGACGGGGAGCTGTTTTTT,TRBV6-2/TRBV6-3,TRBJ2-2,.,TRBD1
CASSPVWGNTQYF,TGTGCCAGCAGCCCCGTGTGGGGAAATACGCAGTATTTT,TRBV12-3/TRBV12-4,TRBJ2-3,.,.
CAIAPVKGPTDTQYF,TGTGCCATCGCCCCAGTCAAGGGACCCACAGATACGCAGTATTTT,TRBV10-3,TRBJ2-3,once,.
CASSLGLGASYNEQFF,TGTGCCAGCAGCTTGGGGTTAGGGGCCTCCTACAATGAGCAGTTCTTC,TRBV5-6,TRBJ2-1,.,.
CASSFEGDTEAFF,TGTGCCAGCAGCTTTGAAGGGGACACTGAAGCTTTCTTT,TRBV5-5,TRBJ1-1,.,.
CASSTPDRIYGYTF,TGTGCCAGCAGCACTCCGGACAGGATCTATGGCTACACCTTC,TRBV6-5,TRBJ1-2,.,TRBD1
CASSVGTNFEQFF,TGTGCCAGCAGTGTCGGGACTAACTTTGAGCAGTTCTTC,TRBV28,TRBJ2-1,.,TRBD2
CASSPGLVPGTDTQYF,TGTGCCAGCAGCCCTGGACTCGTACCTGGCACAGATACGCAGTATTTT,TRBV14,TRBJ2-3,.,.
CASSPPTGGRDQPQHF,TGTGCCAGCTCACCACCGACCGGGGGCAGGGATCAGCCCCAGCATTTT,TRBV18,TRBJ1-5,.,.
CASTRDGGTEAFF,TGTGCCAGCACGAGGGATGGAGGGACTGAAGCTTTCTTT,TRBV2,TRBJ1-1,few,.
CASSSKGTWAGELFF,TGTGCCAGCAGCTCGAAAGGGACGTGGGCCGGGGAGCTGTTTTTT,TRBV5-8,TRBJ2-2,.,.
CASSEALRVYSNQPQHF,TGTGCCAGCAGTGAAGCTTTAAGGGTTTATAGCAATCAGCCCCAGCATTTT,TRBV2,TRBJ1-5,.,.
CASSLVLQGNNEQFF,TGTGCCAGCAGCTTAGTACTCCAGGGAAACAATGAGCAGTTCTTC,TRBV11-2,TRBJ2-1,.,.
CASSDLGSQETQYF,TGTGCCAGCAGTGACCTAGGGTCCCAAGAGACCCAGTACTTC,TRBV6-1,TRBJ2-5,.,.
CASGGLAGAAGELFF,TGTGCCAGCGGAGGACTAGCGGGAGCAGCCGGGGAGCTGTTTTTT,TRBV25-1,TRBJ2-2,.,TRBD2
CASSDLSNQPQHF,TGTGCCAGCAGTGACCTTAGCAATCAGCCCCAGCATTTT,TRBV25-1,TRBJ1-5,.,.